The TCR beta chain under discussion was sequenced for a study of regulatory T cells in long-lasting Graves disease. Study summary: Less than 3 months of antithyroid drugs had been taken by newly diagnosed Graves' patients.

Time point here: newly diagnosed GD, antithyroid drugs for less than 3 months. Isolated PBMC RNA provided the starting material for the TCR library. Recruitment took place at an endocrinology department in Xi'an, China. This CDR3 has 17 amino acids. Germline V gene data show CDR1 as LGHDT and CDR2 as YNNKEL (reference sequence). Unmatched junction bases numbered 7, after V lost 2 bases and J lost 0 bases. Through Arm-PCR of CDR3 regions and iRepertoire HTBI primers, TCR beta libraries were built. Each CDR3 protein gets one entry after TCRdb re-called the multiplex PCR reads with MiXCR. The sample has about 440,000 distinct CDR3 sequences, under 15% seen once. In the case of this clonotype: Its antigen is as yet unknown.

Study-level points and caveats: Persistent Graves' patients showed reduced TCR diversity versus newly diagnosed patients.

These same records also appear under a second study, on T cells in Graves' hyperthyroidism and ophthalmopathy. As reported in that work: Clonotypes that were expanded in thyroid above 0.001 mostly appeared in blood too.

The sample was peripheral blood mononuclear cells (PBMCs), taken at new diagnosis, from a patient treated with antithyroid drugs. This clonotype was obtained from a woman between 25 and 40 years old with Graves disease. This sequence joins TRBV3-1 and TRBJ1-3; 7 bases align to TRBD1. The chain's CDR3 is CASSQSDRAISGNTIYF. CDR3 DNA sequence: TGTGCCAGCAGCCAAAGCGACAGGGCGATCTCTGGAAACACCATATATTTT. Looking up the rest from reference TRBV3-1 and TRBJ1-3 gives the full variable domain: DTAVSQTPKYLVTQMGNDKSIKCEQNLGHDTMYWYKQDSKKFLKIMFSYNNKELIINETVPNRFSPKSPDKAHLNLHINSLELGDSAVYFCASSQSDRAISGNTIYFGEGSWLTVV.